The 2 T cell receptor beta chains presented below share a single source sample, sequenced in a study of cytomegalovirus exposure and HLA in healthy donors. The PCR had 60 Vbeta and 13 Jbeta primers. The protocol was immunoSEQ multiplex PCR, while the TCRdb copy is restricted to in-frame clones and leaves out a portion. The table records more than 95,000 clones, 70% to 85% of them present only once. Sample: PBMCs. The receptors originated from a woman between 18 and 30 years old in good health and CMV-seropositive.

The chain recombines TRBV7-6 with TRBJ2-7, with TRBD2 matching over 7 bases. Germline V gene sequence: CDR1 SGHVS, CDR2 FNYEAQ. The CDR3 has 15 residues. V lost 5 bases and J lost 1; bases outside the gene matches: 8. CDR3 bases: TGTGCCAGCAGCCCGCTAGCGGCGACTTCCTACGAGCAGTACTTC. Translation gives CASSPLAATSYEQYF.

CDR3 protein: CASSYSQGHTYGYTF. The DNA of the CDR3 is TGTGCCAGCAGTTACTCCCAGGGGCATACCTATGGCTACACCTTC. This chain joins TRBV6-5 and TRBJ1-2, with TRBD1 as a possible D gene (6 bases). Germline CDR1 MNHEY, CDR2 SVGAGI. V was cut by 0 bases and J by 4 bases, with 12 bases left in between. The CDR3 covers 15 residues.